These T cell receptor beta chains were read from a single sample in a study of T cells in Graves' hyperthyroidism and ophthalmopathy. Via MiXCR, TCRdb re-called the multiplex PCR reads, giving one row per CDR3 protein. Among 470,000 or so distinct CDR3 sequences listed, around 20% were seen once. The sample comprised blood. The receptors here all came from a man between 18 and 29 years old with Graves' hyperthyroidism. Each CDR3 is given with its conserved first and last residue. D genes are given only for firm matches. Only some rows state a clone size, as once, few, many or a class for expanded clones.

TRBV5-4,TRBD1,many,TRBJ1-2,TGTGCCAGCAGCTTGGCCCCCGGTGGGACAGGAGTTGTTCTCTTC,CASSLAPGGTGVVLF
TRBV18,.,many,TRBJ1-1,TGTGCCAGCTCTCAGCAGGTGGGCGCTGAAGCTTTCTTT,CASSQQVGAEAFF
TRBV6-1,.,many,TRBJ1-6,TGTGCCAGCAGAAGGGGGGGGGCTGGGAATTCACCCCTCCACTTT,CASRRGGAGNSPLHF
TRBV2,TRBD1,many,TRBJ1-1,TGTGCCAGCAGGGGACAGGGGGCGGACACTGAAGCTTTCTTT,CASRGQGADTEAFF
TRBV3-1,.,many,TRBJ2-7,TGTGCCAGCAGCCCTACGACGGGTTCCTACGAGCAGTACTTC,CASSPTTGSYEQYF
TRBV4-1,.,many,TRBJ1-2,TGCGCCAGCAGCCAAGGGTTCACCGCTAACTATGGCTACACCTTC,CASSQGFTANYGYTF
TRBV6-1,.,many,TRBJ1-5,TGTGCCAGCAGTGGGTCAGGGGCCCTCGGGGGTCAGCCCCAGCATTTT,CASSGSGALGGQPQHF
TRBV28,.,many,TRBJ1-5,TGTGCCAGCAGTTTATACCTCCCACACCTTAGCAATCAGCCCCAGCATTTT,CASSLYLPHLSNQPQHF
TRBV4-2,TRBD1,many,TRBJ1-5,TGTGCCAGCAGCCGGGACAGGGTTTATAGCAATCAGCCCCAGCATTTT,CASSRDRVYSNQPQHF
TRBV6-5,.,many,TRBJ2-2,TGTGCCAGCAGCCCCCAAGAAGGCACCGGGGAGCTGTTTTTT,CASSPQEGTGELFF
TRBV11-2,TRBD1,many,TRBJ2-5,TGTGCCAGCAGCTCAGGCAGGACAGGGTTGGAAGAGACCCAGTACTTC,CASSSGRTGLEETQYF
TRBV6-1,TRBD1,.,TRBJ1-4,TGTGCCAGCAGTGAGGGACAGGGGAATGAAAAACTGTTTTTT,CASSEGQGNEKLFF
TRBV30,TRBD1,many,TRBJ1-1,TGTGCCTGGAGTGTGAAGGGGGCGAACACTGAAGCTTTCTTT,CAWSVKGANTEAFF
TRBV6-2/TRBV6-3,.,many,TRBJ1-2,TGTGCCAGCAGACCCGGGGACTATGGCTACACCTTC,CASRPGDYGYTF
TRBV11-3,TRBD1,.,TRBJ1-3,TGTGCCAGCATAGCTCAGGGGGATAACACCATATATTTT,CASIAQGDNTIYF
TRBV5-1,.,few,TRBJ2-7,TGCGCCAGCAGCTTGTTCGGGGACCCCTACGAGCAGTACTTC,CASSLFGDPYEQYF
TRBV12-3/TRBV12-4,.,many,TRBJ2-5,TGTGCCAGCAGTTCCACACCCGCGGGGAGGCGGGAGACCCAGTACTTC,CASSSTPAGRRETQYF
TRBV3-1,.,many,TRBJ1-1,TGTGCCAGCAGCCGAAGACTAGGGGACATCGGTGAAGCTTTCTTT,CASSRRLGDIGEAFF
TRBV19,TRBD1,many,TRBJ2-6,TGTGCCAGTAGTATTACCGGGACAGCTGGGGCCAACGTCCTGACTTTC,CASSITGTAGANVLTF
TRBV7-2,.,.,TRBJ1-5,TGTGCCAGCAGCTTAGTATCTACGGATCAGCCCCAGCATTTT,CASSLVSTDQPQHF
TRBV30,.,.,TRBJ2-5,TGTGCCTGGAGTGTATCTGGCGGGACAGTCCTCACCGAGACCCAGTACTTC,CAWSVSGGTVLTETQYF
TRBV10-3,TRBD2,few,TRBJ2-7,TGTGCCATCAGGACGGGAGGGGGGACCTACGAGCAGTACTTC,CAIRTGGGTYEQYF
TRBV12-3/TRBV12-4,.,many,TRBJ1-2,TGTGCCAGCAGTTTAGCCTCCGGATTTGGCTACACCTTC,CASSLASGFGYTF
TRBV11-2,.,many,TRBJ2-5,TGTGCCAGCAGCTTAGACGGCTTTCACTCAGAGACCCAGTACTTC,CASSLDGFHSETQYF
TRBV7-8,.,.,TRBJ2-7,TGTGCCAGCAGCCCCACCAGAAGGTCCTCCTACGAGCAGTACTTC,CASSPTRRSSYEQYF
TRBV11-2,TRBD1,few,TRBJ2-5,TGTGCCAGCAGCCTCTTAGGGACAGGGGGCCATATTTTAAAGACCCAGTACTTC,CASSLLGTGGHILKTQYF
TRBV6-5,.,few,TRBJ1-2,TGTGCCAGCAGTTACTCGGGGGTGTATTCTAACTATGGCTACACCTTC,CASSYSGVYSNYGYTF
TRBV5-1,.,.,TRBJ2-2,TGCGCCAGCAGCTTGGCCCACGGGACCGGGGAGCTGTTTTTT,CASSLAHGTGELFF
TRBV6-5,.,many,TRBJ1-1,TGTGCCAGCAGTTACGTCCAGGGAAGTGGGAACACTGAAGCTTTCTTT,CASSYVQGSGNTEAFF
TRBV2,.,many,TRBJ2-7,TGTGCCAGCACTGGTCCCTTTAACTACGAGCAGTACTTC,CASTGPFNYEQYF
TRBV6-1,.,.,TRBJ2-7,TGTGCCAGTAGAACAGGGGAGTCCCGGAGGGAGTACTTC,CASRTGESRREYF
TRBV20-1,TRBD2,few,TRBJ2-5,TGCAGTGCTGGTAGCGGGAGGGAGGTAGAGACCCAGTACTTC,CSAGSGREVETQYF
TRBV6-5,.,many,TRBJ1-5,TGTGCCAGCAGTTACTTGGGGTACAATCAGCCCCAGCATTTT,CASSYLGYNQPQHF
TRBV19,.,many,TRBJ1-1,TGTGCCAGTACCAAGGGTAGGAACACTGAAGCTTTCTTT,CASTKGRNTEAFF
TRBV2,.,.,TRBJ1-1,TGTGCCAGCAGTGACGAGATCTTGGACACTGAAGCTTTCTTT,CASSDEILDTEAFF
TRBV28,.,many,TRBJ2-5,TGTGCCAGCAGTTTAAGGACACCTCGGGGGACCCAGTACTTC,CASSLRTPRGTQYF
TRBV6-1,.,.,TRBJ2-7,TGTGCCATCAGAACCAGGGCCAACCCTGGGGAGCAGTACTTC,CAIRTRANPGEQYF
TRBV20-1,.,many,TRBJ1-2,TGCAGTGCTCACCATAATGTCGACTATGGCTACACCTTC,CSAHHNVDYGYTF
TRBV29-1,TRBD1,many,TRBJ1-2,TGCAGCGTAGGGACAGCCGGAGCTAACTATGGCTACACCTTC,CSVGTAGANYGYTF
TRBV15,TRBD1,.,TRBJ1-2,TGTGCCACCAGCAGGGACAGGGGGCCGGGGAGTGGCTACACCTTC,CATSRDRGPGSGYTF
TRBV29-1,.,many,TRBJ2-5,TGCAGCGTTGTAGGGGGGGGTGAGACCCAGTACTTC,CSVVGGGETQYF
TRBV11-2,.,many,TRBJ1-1,TGTGCCAGCAGCTTAAGAGGTCTAGCTTTCTTT,CASSLRGLAFF
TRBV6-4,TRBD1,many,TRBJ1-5,TGTGCCTTCGCTCCCGAAAACAGGGGGTCGAGGAATCAGCCCCAGCATTTT,CAFAPENRGSRNQPQHF
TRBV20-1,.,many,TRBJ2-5,TGCAGCGGGGGCTCCGAAGGGTCGGAGACCCAGTACTTC,CSGGSEGSETQYF
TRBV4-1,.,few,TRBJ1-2,TGCGCCAGCAGCCAAACTACCGGGATGTTCTATGGCTACACCTTC,CASSQTTGMFYGYTF
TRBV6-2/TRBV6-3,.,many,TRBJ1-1,TGTGCCAGCAGTTACTCGTCCAGTGAAGCTTTCTTT,CASSYSSSEAFF
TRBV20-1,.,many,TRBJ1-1,TGCAGTGCTAGAGAGGGCGGGGCCGAAGCTTTCTTT,CSAREGGAEAFF
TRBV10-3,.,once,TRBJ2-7,TGTGCCATCAGTGTTCAGTCCTACGAGCAGTACTTC,CAISVQSYEQYF
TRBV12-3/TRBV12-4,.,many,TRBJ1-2,TGTGCCAGCAGGGCAGGAACTAACTATGGCTACACCTTC,CASRAGTNYGYTF
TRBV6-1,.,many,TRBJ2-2,TGTGCCAGCAGTAAACTGACCGGGGAGCTGTTTTTT,CASSKLTGELFF
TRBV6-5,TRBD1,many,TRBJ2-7,TGTGCCAGCAGTTATACAGGGGGCTACGAGCAGTACTTC,CASSYTGGYEQYF